Listed below are T cell receptor beta chains from one sample, sequenced in a study of CD8 T cells in Susac syndrome. Each CDR3 protein gets one entry after TCRdb re-called the immunoSEQ multiplex PCR reads with MiXCR. The sample shows approximately 79,000 distinct CDR3 sequences, over 85% of them seen only once. Sequenced: CD8+ T cells from PBMCs. The source of these receptors is a human donor with Susac syndrome. Each CDR3 is given with its conserved first and last residue. The order of the fields is clone size, V gene, J gene, D gene, CDR3 DNA, CDR3 protein. A D gene is named only where the DNA matches it firmly. Where a row states a size, it is once, few, many or the class of an expanded clone; other rows omit it.

once	TRBV10-3	TRBJ2-5	-	TGTGCCATCAGAGGCGGGGTTGTGGGTGAGACCCAGTACTTC	CAIRGGVVGETQYF
-	TRBV24-1	TRBJ2-3	TRBD1	TGTGCCACCAGCGGTATCCCACAGGGGGTGACAGCGGATACGCAGTATTTT	CATSGIPQGVTADTQYF
once	TRBV7-6	TRBJ1-2	-	TGTGCCAGCAGCCCCGGGGTGGACGGCTATGGCTACACCTTC	CASSPGVDGYGYTF
-	TRBV5-5	TRBJ2-5	TRBD1	TGTGCCAGCAGCTGGGGGACAGGGGGTTTGGAGACCCAGTACTTC	CASSWGTGGLETQYF
-	TRBV5-6	TRBJ2-5	-	TGTGCCAGCTCATCTCAGGCTGTGGGGACCCAGTACTTC	CASSSQAVGTQYF
-	TRBV20-1	TRBJ2-7	-	TGCAGTGCTAGAGATCTGCAGGGGACGAACTACGAGCAGTACTTC	CSARDLQGTNYEQYF
-	TRBV4-1	TRBJ2-7	TRBD1	TGCGCCAGCAGCCCCCGGGACAGCGGCTACGAGCAGTACTTC	CASSPRDSGYEQYF
-	TRBV20-1	TRBJ2-7	-	TGCAGTGCCAGCCCGACGAGAGGGACCTACGAGCAGTACTTC	CSASPTRGTYEQYF
-	TRBV12-3/TRBV12-4	TRBJ1-3	-	TGTGCCAGCAGTTTAACGAGCTCTGGAAACACCATATATTTT	CASSLTSSGNTIYF
-	TRBV14	TRBJ2-7	-	TGTGCCAGCAGCCAAGCATACCCGAGGGTGGGGAACGAGCAGTACTTC	CASSQAYPRVGNEQYF
-	TRBV7-3	TRBJ1-6	-	TGTGCCAGCAGCTTAAACGGTTCACCCCTCCACTTT	CASSLNGSPLHF
-	TRBV4-1	TRBJ2-1	-	TGCGCCAGCAGCCAAGCCAAGGGAGTTAACAATGAGCAGTTCTTC	CASSQAKGVNNEQFF
-	TRBV5-1	TRBJ2-1	TRBD2	TGCGCCAGCAGCCTAGGACTAGCGGGAGTTTCCGATGAGCAGTTCTTC	CASSLGLAGVSDEQFF
-	TRBV2	TRBJ1-5	-	TGTGCCAGCGGCGCGTGGGAGTCTTTAAATCAGCCCCAGCATTTT	CASGAWESLNQPQHF
-	TRBV6-4	TRBJ2-2	-	TGTGCCAGCATCGAGGGACCCGAAGGCTCCGGGGAGCTGTTTTTT	CASIEGPEGSGELFF
once	TRBV5-6	TRBJ2-7	-	TGTGCCAGCAGCTTGTTACAGGCTACCTACGAGCAGTACTTC	CASSLLQATYEQYF
-	TRBV3-1	TRBJ2-1	-	TGTGCCAGCAGCCAAGATAGTAGCAGATACAATGAGCAGTTCTTC	CASSQDSSRYNEQFF